This T cell receptor (beta chain) was profiled in a study of T-cell reconstitution after alpha-beta-depleted transplantation in children. TCRbeta library preparation incorporated unique molecular identifiers. MiXCR was run by TCRdb on the PCR reads, yielding one entry per CDR3 protein. The repertoire holds approximately 89,000 distinct CDR3 sequences, with roughly 16% as singletons. This clonotype was seen more than once but under ten times. The V gene's germline CDR1 is DFQATT and CDR2 SNEGSKA (reference sequence). V lost 2 bases, J lost 10 bases, and 8 bases lay in between. The CDR3 runs to 10 residues.

The receptor comes from a male patient between 2 and 15 years old who had a stem cell transplant for acute lymphoblastic leukemia, so the T cells may come from the graft donor. The chain combines TRBV20-1 with TRBJ2-5; D remains unclear. Source: PBMCs, mostly from graft donor cells, taken 180 days after TCRalphabeta/CD19-depleted stem cell transplant. CDR3 sequence: CSARWGIQYF. The CDR3 DNA reads TGCAGTGCTAGATGGGGTATCCAGTACTTC.